The 23 T cell receptor beta chains listed next were all sequenced from one sample in a study of cytomegalovirus exposure and HLA in healthy donors (dated by TCRdb to 2016 to 2017). Preparation of the library involved the immunoSEQ multiplex PCR assay. TCRdb's version of the immuneACCESS table is confined to in-frame rearrangements and falls short of the full clone set. An unresolved V gene accounts for under half of the shortfall where checked; the remainder is of unknown origin. The table for this sample lists 150,000 to 200,000 clones; 86% of them were counted only once. The ten most abundant clones make up less than 3.5% of the sample. The sample taken for sequencing was PBMCs. Source of these receptors: a man aged 18 to 30 in good health and CMV-seropositive.

In this sample, this clone turned up once. The chain combines TRBV27 with TRBJ2-1; TRBD2 aligns across 8 bases. Germline V CDR1 and CDR2: MNHEY, SMNVEV (reference sequence). CDR3 length: 14 residues. V gave up 6 bases and J gave up 8 bases; unmatched junction bases: 9. The CDR3 DNA reads as TGTGCCAGCAGCCTCCTCGGGGGGGTCTATGAGCAGTTCTTC. Amino acids: CASSLLGGVYEQFF.

Of note for this clone: A read error may produce the germline difference seen at one junction end. V gene TRBV27 combines with J gene TRBJ2-7; possibly TRBD2 for D (6 bases). The CDR3 covers 13 residues. Germline V gene lookup returns CDR1 MNHEY and CDR2 SMNVEV (reference sequence). The CDR3 region is CASSSLGVAGSHF. The CDR3 region has the DNA TGTGCCAGCAGTTCCCTCGGGGTTGCGGGGAGTCACTTC.

This clone was found once. The chain combines TRBV29-1 with TRBJ2-2; TRBD2 is a possible D gene (6 bases). V lost 3 bases and J 6 bases, leaving 14 bases between the germline ends. The CDR3 consists of 14 residues. Germline-derived CDR1 and CDR2 are SQVTM and ANQGSEA. CDR3 sequence reads: CSVDRREVPGELFF. The CDR3 DNA reads as TGCAGCGTTGACCGCAGGGAGGTGCCCGGGGAGCTGTTTTTT.

The chain employs TRBV4-2 and TRBJ2-7; 9 bases are shared with TRBD2. CDR1 is LGHNA and CDR2 is YNFKEQ in the germline V gene. This CDR3 contains 17 residues. Unmatched junction bases numbered 15, after V lost 4 bases and J lost 5 bases. The CDR3, as DNA: TGTGCCAGCAGCCGCTCCGTGGGGGCGGGAGGGTTCAACGAGCAGTACTTC. Its protein is CASSRSVGAGGFNEQYF.

The V and J genes are TRBV9 and TRBJ2-1; TRBD2 aligns across 9 bases. Germline-derived CDR1 and CDR2 are SGDLS and YYNGEE. CDR3 length: 18 amino acids. With 0 bases clipped from V and 8 bases from J, the junction kept 15 bases outside the gene matches. CDR3 residues: CASSVGDSGMLAGDEQFF. In DNA, the CDR3 is TGTGCCAGCAGCGTAGGGGACTCGGGGATGTTAGCGGGGGATGAGCAGTTCTTC. The full variable domain, rest sourced from reference TRBV9 and TRBJ2-1, is DSGVTQTPKHLITATGQRVTLRCSPRSGDLSVYWYQQSLDQGLQFLIQYYNGEERAKGNILERFSAQQFPDLHSELNLSSLELGDSALYFCASSVGDSGMLAGDEQFFGPGTRLTVL.

The chain carries TRBV4-3 and TRBJ2-7; 12 nucleotides line up with TRBD2. V lost 4 bases to trimming and J lost 3 bases; unmatched junction nucleotides: 4. This CDR3 contains 15 residues. Germline CDR1 LGHNA, CDR2 YSLEER. The CDR3 region has the DNA TGCGCCAGCAGCCGAGAGACTAGCGGGGGCTACGAGCAGTACTTC. This gives the protein CASSRETSGGYEQYF.

This clone has just a few counts. The chain combines TRBV7-3 with TRBJ2-2, with D unresolved. The CDR3 runs to 14 residues. V was pared by 5 bases and J by 1 base, with 8 bases between. CDR1 and CDR2 from the germline V gene are SGHTA and FQGTGA. The CDR3: CASSPDKNTGELFF. The CDR3 DNA reads as TGTGCCAGCAGCCCAGACAAGAACACCGGGGAGCTGTTTTTT.

V is TRBV11-2 and J is TRBJ2-7, with TRBD1 matching over 8 bases. Germline CDR1 SGHAT, CDR2 FQNNGV. This CDR3 region has 16 residues. Trimming removed 3 bases from V and 7 bases from J; junction bases left unmatched: 14. This CDR3 is CASSLVAAGGTREQYF. The CDR3 nucleotides read TGTGCCAGCAGCTTGGTAGCGGCAGGGGGCACGAGGGAGCAGTACTTC. Supplemented by reference TRBV11-2 and TRBJ2-7, the full variable domain reads EAGVAQSPRYKIIEKRQSVAFWCNPISGHATLYWYQQILGQGPKLLIQFQNNGVVDDSQLPKDRFSAERLKGVDSTLKIQPAKLEDSAVYLCASSLVAAGGTREQYFGPGTRLTVT.

This clone occurred a few times. The V call is TRBV27, the J call TRBJ2-7; 8 bases agree with TRBD2. V shed 5 bases and J 3 bases; nucleotides not matched to a gene: 6. Germline loops: CDR1 MNHEY, CDR2 SMNVEV (reference sequence). The CDR3 is 14 residues long. The CDR3 reads CASSTLAGFYEQYF. The CDR3 region has the DNA TGTGCCAGCAGTACCCTAGCGGGCTTCTACGAGCAGTACTTC.

This clone appeared a few times. The chain combines TRBV5-4 with TRBJ2-7, with TRBD1 identical over 8 bases. Germline V gene data show CDR1 as SGHNT and CDR2 as YYREEE (reference sequence). This CDR3 region has 15 residues. J was trimmed by 2 bases and V by 4 bases; bases with no gene match: 8. Here the CDR3 DNA reads TGTGCCAGCAGCCCCGGGACAGGCGGGACCTACGAGCAGTACTTC. Protein sequence: CASSPGTGGTYEQYF.

This sequence joins TRBV14 and TRBJ2-5, with 11 bases aligning to TRBD1. CDR1 is SGHDN, CDR2 FVKESK, per germline. V was clipped by 5 bases and J by 7 bases; unmatched bases: 9. The CDR3 contains 15 residues. DNA for the CDR3: TGTGCCAGCAGCGCAGGACAGGGGGCAGGAGTGACCCAGTACTTC. It specifies CASSAGQGAGVTQYF.

This clone occurred once. The V gene is TRBV29-1, the J gene TRBJ1-2, with TRBD1 identical over 8 bases. With 3 bases clipped from V and 4 bases from J, the junction kept 4 bases outside the gene matches. The V gene's germline CDR1 is SQVTM and CDR2 ANQGSEA. The CDR3 consists of 13 residues. The DNA of the CDR3 is TGCAGCGTTGAGGCAGGGGGCGCCTATGGCTACACCTTC. This translates into CSVEAGGAYGYTF. Based on the CDR3 plus reference TRBV29-1 and TRBJ1-2, the full variable domain is SAVISQKPSRDICQRGTSLTIQCQVDSQVTMMFWYRQQPGQSLTLIATANQGSEATYESGFVIDKFPISRPNLTFSTLTVSNMSPEDSSIYLCSVEAGGAYGYTFGSGTRLTVV.

The chain recombines TRBV6-1 with TRBJ1-3, with 8 bases that match TRBD1. The CDR3 is 13 residues long. CDR1 is MNHNS and CDR2 is SASEGT in the germline V gene. The V segment lost 9 bases and the J segment 4 bases; nucleotides outside the gene matches: 5. The CDR3 reads CARDRGLGNTIYF. The DNA of the CDR3 is TGTGCCAGAGACAGGGGCCTAGGAAACACCATATATTTT.

The rearrangement links TRBV4-1 to TRBJ2-2; TRBD2 matches at 11 bases. The J segment lost 0 bases and the V segment lost 1 base, leaving 7 bases of the junction unmatched. The V gene's germline CDR1 is MGHRA and CDR2 YSYEKL. CDR3 length equals 19 residues. CDR3 bases: TGCGCCAGCAGCCAAGTTCTGGGACTAGCGGCTTCGAACACCGGGGAGCTGTTTTTT. Its translation: CASSQVLGLAASNTGELFF.

This clone was recorded at least ten times. The chain combines TRBV10-2 with TRBJ2-2, with D perhaps matching TRBD2 (6 bases). V lost 4 bases, J lost 5 bases, and 8 bases lay in between. Germline V gives CDR1 WSHSY, CDR2 SAAADI. The CDR3 loop spans 13 amino acids. CDR3 DNA sequence: TGCGCCAGCAGTGCTAGCGAAACCGGGGAGCTGTTTTTT. Its translation: CASSASETGELFF.

The rearrangement links TRBV28 to TRBJ2-7; 8 nucleotides match TRBD1. J was trimmed by 3 bases and V by 6 bases; bases with no gene match: 1. The CDR3 has 12 residues. CDR1 and CDR2 from the germline V gene are MDHEN and SYDVKM. The CDR3 bases are TGTGCCAGCAGACAGGGGGTCTACGAGCAGTACTTC. The encoded protein is CASRQGVYEQYF.

The rearrangement uses TRBV19 and TRBJ2-6; 7 nucleotides agree with TRBD1. CDR3 length equals 18 residues. V was pared by 2 bases and J by 0 bases, with 7 bases of the junction left unmatched. Germline assignment: CDR1 LNHDA and CDR2 SQIVND (reference sequence). CDR3 DNA: TGTGCCAGTAGTATACTAACAGGGGCGAGCTCTGGGGCCAACGTCCTGACTTTC. It encodes CASSILTGASSGANVLTF.

The rearrangement joins TRBV5-1 to TRBJ2-7, with TRBD2 as a possible D gene (5 bases). CDR1 is SGHRS and CDR2 is YFSETQ in the germline V gene. The CDR3 sequence is 13 residues long. V lost 4 bases to trimming and J lost 5 bases, with 13 bases between them. The CDR3 nucleotides read TGCGCCAGCAGCCCAGAGGGCCCCAACGAGCAGTACTTC. This translates into CASSPEGPNEQYF.

V is TRBV13 and J is TRBJ1-1; D is possibly TRBD1 (5 bases). From germline, CDR1 is PRHDT and CDR2 FYEKMQ (reference sequence). The CDR3 has 16 residues. Between the trimmed V and J ends, which lost 3 bases and 4 bases, there was a span of 18 bases. DNA for the CDR3: TGTGCCAGCAGCTTCCCCTCCCGGGCCGGGGGCACTGAAGCTTTCTTT. Translated: CASSFPSRAGGTEAFF.

V gene TRBV4-3 combines with J gene TRBJ1-4; D may be TRBD1 (5 bases). The CDR3 covers 15 residues. Trimming took 0 bases from V and 8 from J, leaving 13 bases between them. Germline V gives CDR1 LGHNA, CDR2 YSLEER. The CDR3 DNA reads as TGCGCCAGCAGCCAAGATCCGCCCGGGGGAGAAAAACTGTTTTTT. Amino acids: CASSQDPPGGEKLFF.

The V call is TRBV20-1, the J call TRBJ1-1; maybe TRBD1 (5 bases). The CDR3 runs to 11 residues. The V gene's germline CDR1 is DFQATT and CDR2 SNEGSKA (reference sequence). V lost 6 bases, J lost 10 bases, and 15 bases lay in between. The DNA of the CDR3 is TGCAGTGCCAAAATGGGGGGAACAGCTTTCTTT. This codes for CSAKMGGTAFF.

V usage is TRBV5-6 and J usage is TRBJ2-3; 8 bases align to TRBD2. This CDR3 has 15 residues. Germline CDR1 SGHDT, CDR2 YYEEEE. The trim removed 2 bases at V and 0 bases at J, leaving 2 bases unmatched. CDR3 residues: CASSFGLASTDTQYF. CDR3 bases: TGTGCCAGCAGCTTCGGACTAGCTAGCACAGATACGCAGTATTTT.

The rearrangement uses TRBV5-1 and TRBJ2-1; 12 bases match TRBD1. The CDR3 contains 16 residues. The trim removed 3 bases at V and 4 bases at J, leaving 5 bases unmatched. In germline, CDR1 is SGHRS, CDR2 YFSETQ. CDR3 region: CASSYGTGGRYNEQFF. The DNA of the CDR3 is TGCGCCAGCAGCTACGGGACAGGGGGCAGGTACAATGAGCAGTTCTTC.